This TCR beta chain emerged from a study of vaccination and CD4 T cells after COVID-19. Across the whole study: Each of the control cultures got a CEFX pool, an HIV-1 Nef pool, or no peptide. Study-wide findings and caveats: No early post-infection timepoints were studied, and convalescent patients studied were relatively few.

The germline V gene has CDR1 SNHLY and CDR2 FYNNEI. CDR3 size: 16 residues. V lost 2 bases and J lost 5; bases outside the gene matches: 5. Notes on this clonotype: The antigen remains unidentified.

Indicated treatment: roughly nine-day PBMC culture with coronavirus spike peptide pools or control peptides (ViraFEST assay). Once obtained from cultured CD4+ T cells, the DNA was sequenced using the Oncomine TCR Beta short-read assay. CD4+ T cells were cultured, and genomic DNA was extracted from them. TCRdb called the PCR reads again in MiXCR, with one record for every CDR3 protein. The sample consists of fewer than 20,000 distinct CDR3 sequences, 40% to 50% of them appearing once. The sequence was collected from a human donor who had recovered from COVID-19. The chain is built from TRBV2 and TRBJ1-5; the match to TRBD1 covers 11 bases. The sample was CD4+ T cells from blood, cultured in vitro, taken after SARS-CoV-2 vaccination. The CDR3 loop is CASSELGQGADQPQHF. CDR3 sequence (DNA): TGTGCCAGCAGTGAATTAGGACAGGGGGCCGATCAGCCCCAGCATTTT.